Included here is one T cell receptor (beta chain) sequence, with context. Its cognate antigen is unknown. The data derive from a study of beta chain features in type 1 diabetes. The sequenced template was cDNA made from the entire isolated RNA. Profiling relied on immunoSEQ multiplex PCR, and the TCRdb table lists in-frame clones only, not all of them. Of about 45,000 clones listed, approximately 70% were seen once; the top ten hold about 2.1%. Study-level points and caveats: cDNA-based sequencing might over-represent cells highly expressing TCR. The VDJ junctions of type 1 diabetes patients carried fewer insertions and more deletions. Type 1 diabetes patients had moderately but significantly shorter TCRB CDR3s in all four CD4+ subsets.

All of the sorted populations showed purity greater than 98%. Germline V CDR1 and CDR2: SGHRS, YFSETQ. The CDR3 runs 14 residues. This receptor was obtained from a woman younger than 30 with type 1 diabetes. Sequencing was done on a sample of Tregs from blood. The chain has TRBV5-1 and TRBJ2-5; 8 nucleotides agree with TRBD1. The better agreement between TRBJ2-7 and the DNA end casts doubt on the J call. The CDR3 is CASSGGQGYYEQYF. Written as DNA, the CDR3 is TGCGCCAGCAGCGGCGGACAGGGTTACTACGAGCAGTACTTC.